This record concerns one TCR beta chain sequence. Its antigen is not known. The source of the sample is a study of blood T cells in healthy people across ages. Next came a second PCR, run for about 7 to 12 cycles, which used a sample-barcoded 5' primer along with a J-beta primer mix. TCRdb reprocessed the 5' RACE reads with MiXCR, giving one entry per CDR3 protein. The table records about 1.8 million distinct CDR3 sequences, approximately 50% of them present only once. This CDR3 has 14 residues. Trimming shortened V by 5 bases and J by 3 bases, and 13 bases separated the two germline ends. Germline V gene sequence: CDR1 SGHTA, CDR2 FQGNSA. Broader study findings: With unsorted PBMCs, a conclusive comparison of naive versus antigen-experienced cells was not possible.

Sequenced material: blood. The chain combines TRBV7-2 with TRBJ1-1, with TRBD1 as a possible D gene (5 bases). This clonotype was obtained from a woman aged 35 to 49 in good health. CDR3 amino acids: CASSPGAWDTEAFF. The CDR3 DNA reads TGTGCCAGCAGCCCCGGGGCTTGGGACACTGAAGCTTTCTTT.